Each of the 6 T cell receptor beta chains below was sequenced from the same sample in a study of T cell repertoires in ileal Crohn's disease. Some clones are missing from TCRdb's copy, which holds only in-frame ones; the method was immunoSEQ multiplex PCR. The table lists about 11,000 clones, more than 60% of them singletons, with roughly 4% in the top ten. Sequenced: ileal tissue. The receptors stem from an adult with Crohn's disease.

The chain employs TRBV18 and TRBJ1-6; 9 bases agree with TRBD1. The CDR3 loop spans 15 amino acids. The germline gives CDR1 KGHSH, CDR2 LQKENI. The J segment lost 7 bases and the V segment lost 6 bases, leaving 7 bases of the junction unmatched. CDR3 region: CASSPGTGNNSPLHF. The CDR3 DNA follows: TGTGCCAGCTCCCCCGGGACAGGGAACAATTCACCCCTCCACTTT.

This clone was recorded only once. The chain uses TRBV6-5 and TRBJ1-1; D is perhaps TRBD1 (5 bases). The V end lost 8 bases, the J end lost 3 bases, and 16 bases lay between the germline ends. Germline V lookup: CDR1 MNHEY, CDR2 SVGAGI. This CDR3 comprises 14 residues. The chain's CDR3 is CASFFGRVDTEAFF. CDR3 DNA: TGTGCCAGCTTTTTCGGCAGGGTGGACACTGAAGCTTTCTTT.

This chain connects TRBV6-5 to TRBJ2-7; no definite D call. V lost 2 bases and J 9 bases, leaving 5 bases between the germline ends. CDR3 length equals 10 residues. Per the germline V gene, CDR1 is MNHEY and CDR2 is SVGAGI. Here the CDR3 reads CASSYPVQYF. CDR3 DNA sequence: TGTGCCAGCAGTTACCCGGTGCAGTACTTC.

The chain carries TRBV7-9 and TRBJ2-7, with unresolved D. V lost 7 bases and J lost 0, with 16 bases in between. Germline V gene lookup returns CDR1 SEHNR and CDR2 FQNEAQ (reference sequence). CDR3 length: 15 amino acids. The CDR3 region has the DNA TGTGCCAGCACCCCCCCCGGCGGCTACTCCTACGAGCAGTACTTC. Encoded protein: CASTPPGGYSYEQYF.

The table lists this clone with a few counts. The CDR3 DNA is TGTGCCAGTAGTATCTCTGGTGGACAGCCAGAGCAGTACTTC. Protein: CASSISGGQPEQYF. The chain employs TRBV19 and TRBJ2-7, with D maybe TRBD1 (6 bases). The V end lost 3 bases, the J end lost 7 bases, and 16 bases lay between the germline ends. Germline V gene lookup returns CDR1 LNHDA and CDR2 SQIVND (reference sequence). This CDR3 is built from 14 residues.

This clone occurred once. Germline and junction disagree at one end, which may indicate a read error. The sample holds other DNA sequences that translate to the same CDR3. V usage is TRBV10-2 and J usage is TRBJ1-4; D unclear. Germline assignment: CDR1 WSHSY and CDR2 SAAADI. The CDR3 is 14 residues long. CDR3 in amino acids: CASRLSSTNEKLFF. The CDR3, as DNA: TGCGCCAGCAGGCTAAGCTCAACCAATGAAAAACTGTTTTTT.